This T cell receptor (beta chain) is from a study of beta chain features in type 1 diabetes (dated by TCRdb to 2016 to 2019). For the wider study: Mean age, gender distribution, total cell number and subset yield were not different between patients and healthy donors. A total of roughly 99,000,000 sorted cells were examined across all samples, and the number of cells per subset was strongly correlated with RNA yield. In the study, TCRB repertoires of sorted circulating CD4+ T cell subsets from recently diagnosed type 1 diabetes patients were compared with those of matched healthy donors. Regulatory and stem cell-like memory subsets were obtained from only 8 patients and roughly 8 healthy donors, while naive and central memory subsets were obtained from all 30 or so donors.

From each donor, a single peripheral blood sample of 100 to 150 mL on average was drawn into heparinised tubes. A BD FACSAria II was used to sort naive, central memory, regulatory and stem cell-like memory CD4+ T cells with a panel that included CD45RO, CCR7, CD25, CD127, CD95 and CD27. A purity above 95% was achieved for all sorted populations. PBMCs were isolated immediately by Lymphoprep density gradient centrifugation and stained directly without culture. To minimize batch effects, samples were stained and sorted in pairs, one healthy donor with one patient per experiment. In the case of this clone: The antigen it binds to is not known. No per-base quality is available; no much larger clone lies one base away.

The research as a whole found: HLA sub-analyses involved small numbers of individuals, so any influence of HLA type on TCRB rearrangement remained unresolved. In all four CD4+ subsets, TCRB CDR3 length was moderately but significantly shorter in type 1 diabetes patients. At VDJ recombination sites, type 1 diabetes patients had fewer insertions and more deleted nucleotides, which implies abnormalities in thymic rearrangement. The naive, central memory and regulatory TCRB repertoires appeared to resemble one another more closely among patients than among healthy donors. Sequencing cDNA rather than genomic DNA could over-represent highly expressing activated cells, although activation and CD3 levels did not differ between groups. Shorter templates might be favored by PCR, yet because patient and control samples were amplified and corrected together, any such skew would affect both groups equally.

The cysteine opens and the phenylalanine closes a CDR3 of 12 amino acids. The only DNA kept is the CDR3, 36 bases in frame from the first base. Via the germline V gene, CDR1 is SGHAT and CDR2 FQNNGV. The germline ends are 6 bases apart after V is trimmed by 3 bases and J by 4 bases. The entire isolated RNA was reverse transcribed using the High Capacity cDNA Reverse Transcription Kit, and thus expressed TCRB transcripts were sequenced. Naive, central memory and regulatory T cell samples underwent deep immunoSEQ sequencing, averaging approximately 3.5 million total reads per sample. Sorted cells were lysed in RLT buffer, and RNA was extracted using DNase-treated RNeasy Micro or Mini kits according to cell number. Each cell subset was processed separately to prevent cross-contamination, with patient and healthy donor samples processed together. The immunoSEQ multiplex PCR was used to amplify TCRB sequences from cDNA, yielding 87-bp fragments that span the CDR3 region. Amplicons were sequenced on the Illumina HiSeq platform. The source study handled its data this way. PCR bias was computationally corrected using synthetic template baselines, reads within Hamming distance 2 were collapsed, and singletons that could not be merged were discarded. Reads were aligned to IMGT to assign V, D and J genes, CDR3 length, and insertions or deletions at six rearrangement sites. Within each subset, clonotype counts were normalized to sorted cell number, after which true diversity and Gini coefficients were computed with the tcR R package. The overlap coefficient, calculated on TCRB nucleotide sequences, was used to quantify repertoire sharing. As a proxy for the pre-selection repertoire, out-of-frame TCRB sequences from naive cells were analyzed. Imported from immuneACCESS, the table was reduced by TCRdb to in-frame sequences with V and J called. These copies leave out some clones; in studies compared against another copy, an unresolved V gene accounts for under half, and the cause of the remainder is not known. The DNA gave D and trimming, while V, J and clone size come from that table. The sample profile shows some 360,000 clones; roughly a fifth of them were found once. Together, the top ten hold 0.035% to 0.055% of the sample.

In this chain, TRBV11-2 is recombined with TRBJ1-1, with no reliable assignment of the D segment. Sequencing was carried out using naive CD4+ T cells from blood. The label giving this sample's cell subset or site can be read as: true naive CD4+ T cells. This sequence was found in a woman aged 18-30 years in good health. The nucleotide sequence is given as TGTGCCAGCAGCTTCCTGTCCACTGAAGCTTTCTTT. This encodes CASSFLSTEAFF.